The source of this T cell receptor beta chain is a study of cytotoxic CD8 clonotypes in ibrutinib-treated CLL. Study in general: After a median of around 70 months, 14 patients stayed remitted and approximately twelve progressed; responses had been partial in approximately 24 and complete in 2. Findings and limits, study-wide: Clonotypes that were public were uncommon, and they contracted or stayed stable on treatment.

The V gene's germline CDR1 is LNHDA and CDR2 SQIVND (reference sequence). The CDR3 runs 16 residues. The junction had 11 bases not matched to a gene; V was cut back by 8 bases and J by 2 bases. Produced via immunoSEQ multiplex PCR; TCRdb's table is partial and in-frame only. The table records some 26,000 clones, approximately 85% of them present only once. To note about this clone: What it binds is unknown.

J is TRBJ2-1 and V is TRBV19; 8 positions match TRBD1. Here the sequenced sample was PBMCs, taken after 24 months of ibrutinib treatment. This clonotype was sampled from a human donor with chronic lymphocytic leukemia. CDR3 amino acids: CASCEIRTGTYNEQFF. Here the CDR3 DNA reads TGTGCCAGTTGTGAAATCAGGACAGGGACCTACAATGAGCAGTTCTTC. Together with reference TRBV19 and TRBJ2-1, the CDR3 gives the full variable domain: DGGITQSPKYLFRKEGQNVTLSCEQNLNHDAMYWYRQDPGQGLRLIYYSQIVNDFQKGDIAEGYSVSREKKESFPLTVTSAQKNPTAFYLCASCEIRTGTYNEQFFGPGTRLTVL.